These 3 T cell receptor beta chains were all obtained from the same sample, sequenced in a study of tumor-infiltrating lymphocytes in primary liver carcinoma. Taking about 19-31 mg of unsorted bulk tissue, the authors co-extracted RNA and DNA. TCR beta cDNA was reverse-transcribed from about 0.45 ug of total RNA. The reaction used a constant-region primer and ProtoScript II reverse transcriptase. Amplification in three nested multiplex PCR rounds with slightly modified ARM-PCR gave rise to TCR beta libraries. Both of the initial two PCR rounds ran for approximately 11 cycles and employed TRBV1-TRBV30 forward primers alongside a C-beta reverse primer. TCRdb re-called the multiplex PCR reads with MiXCR, one entry per CDR3 protein. The sample lists roughly 80,000 distinct CDR3 sequences, 60% to 80% seen once, with roughly 13% in the top ten. Sequences were obtained from liver tumor tissue from sampling region 4. Indicated subset: tumor region T4, right-lateral pole. All receptors derive from a woman aged 60-75 years with primary liver carcinoma and hepatitis B virus infection.

On this clonotype itself: One junction end disagrees with the germline gene, perhaps due to a read error. The rearrangement uses TRBV7-8 and TRBJ2-5; 10 positions match TRBD2. The length of the CDR3 is 21 residues. Per germline, CDR1 SGHVS and CDR2 FQNEAQ. Here the CDR3 DNA reads TGTGCCAGCAGTCCCCGCCGGACTCTAGCGGGAGCGAGGAATACAAAAGAGATCCAGTACTTC. It is translated as CASSPRRTLAGARNTKEIQYF. Based on the CDR3 plus reference TRBV7-8 and TRBJ2-5, the full variable domain is GAGVSQSPRYKVAKRGQDVALRCDPISGHVSLFWYQQALGQGPEFLTYFQNEAQLDKSGLPSDRFFAERPEGSVSTLKIQRTQQEDSAVYLCASSPRRTLAGARNTKEIQYFGPGTRLLVL.

About this clonotype itself: The CDR3 carries no conserved terminal phenylalanine or tryptophan, so it likely arises from a read error. This chain connects TRBV30 to TRBJ2-2; D assignment may be TRBD1 or TRBD2 (5 bases each). The CDR3 totals 22 residues. The germline CDR1 and CDR2 sequences are GTSNPN and SVGIG (reference sequence). This CDR3 reads CAWSVKGIPGRPPRANTRELFL. Written as DNA, the CDR3 is TGTGCCTGGAGTGTAAAAGGGATCCCGGGACGTCCCCCTAGGGCGAACACCAGGGAGCTGTTTCTT.

This clonotype was picked up a small number of times. The CDR3 bases are TGCGCCAGCAGCTTGGGGGGGACTAGCAATCAGCCCCAGCATTTT. It encodes CASSLGGTSNQPQHF. The V and J genes are TRBV5-1 and TRBJ1-5, with a tentative D call TRBD1 (5 bases). Germline assignment: CDR1 SGHRS and CDR2 YFSETQ. V lost 0 bases and J 0 bases, leaving 7 bases between the germline ends. The CDR3 is 15 amino acids.